One sample yielded the 2 T cell receptor beta chains listed below, sequenced in a study of lymphopenia after photon versus proton radiotherapy. Profiling relied on immunoSEQ multiplex PCR, and the TCRdb table lists in-frame clones only, not all of them. The top ten clones hold approximately 2.9% of a sample with around 70,000 clones, roughly 90% of them seen once. This specimen was peripheral blood, taken from a patient treated with photon-based radiotherapy. The source of these receptors is a woman aged 65 to 85 with pancreatic cancer.

About this clone itself: Other DNA sequences in this sample translate to the same CDR3. The chain joins TRBV6-1 to TRBJ2-7; 8 bases line up with TRBD1. Germline loops: CDR1 MNHNS, CDR2 SASEGT. The CDR3 loop spans 14 amino acids. Trimming at V came to 3 bases and at J to 2 bases, leaving 3 bases not matched to a gene. In DNA, the CDR3 is TGTGCCAGCAGTGACACAGGGGGACCCTACGAGCAGTACTTC. Translating gives CASSDTGGPYEQYF.

The genes are TRBV5-4 and TRBJ2-3; TRBD2 might be the D (5 bases). Germline lookup yields CDR1 SGHNT and CDR2 YYREEE (reference sequence). CDR3 length: 13 amino acids. V lost 3 bases, J lost 6 bases, and 11 bases lay in between. CDR3: CASSSPPGDTQYF. CDR3 in DNA: TGTGCCAGCAGCTCCCCCCCGGGGGATACGCAGTATTTT.